This T cell receptor beta chain was captured in a study of immune characterization of retroperitoneal liposarcoma (dated by TCRdb to the late 2010s). Libraries were constructed by PCR. The instrument was a NextSeq 500. Using fastp trimming at Q25 and MiXCR clonotype assembly, TCRdb reanalyzed the public sequencing data and kept in-frame beta chains. CDR3 protein duplicates are merged, each entry listing the most common genes and DNA. The table for this sample lists roughly 10,000 distinct CDR3 sequences; 28% of them were counted only once. About 8% of the sample is in the top ten clones. CDR1 and CDR2, looked up from the germline V gene, are SGHAT and FQNNGV. Counted from cysteine to phenylalanine, this CDR3 has 14 amino acids. The retained sequence is limited to the CDR3, 42 bases, with the frame set at the first base. Comment on this clonotype: No cognate antigen has been identified for it. Base quality data are lacking; no much larger clone is found one base away.

Material: tumor tissue. The rearranged segments are TRBV11-2 and TRBJ2-5, with TRBD1 perhaps the D gene, on 5 matching bases. The J call could be wrong; TRBJ2-7 is a better fit for the DNA end. The receptor was isolated from a male donor with retroperitoneal liposarcoma. The nucleotides read TGTGCCAGCAGCGAGCTCAGGGTTTCCTACGAGCAGTACTTC. The resulting protein is CASSELRVSYEQYF.